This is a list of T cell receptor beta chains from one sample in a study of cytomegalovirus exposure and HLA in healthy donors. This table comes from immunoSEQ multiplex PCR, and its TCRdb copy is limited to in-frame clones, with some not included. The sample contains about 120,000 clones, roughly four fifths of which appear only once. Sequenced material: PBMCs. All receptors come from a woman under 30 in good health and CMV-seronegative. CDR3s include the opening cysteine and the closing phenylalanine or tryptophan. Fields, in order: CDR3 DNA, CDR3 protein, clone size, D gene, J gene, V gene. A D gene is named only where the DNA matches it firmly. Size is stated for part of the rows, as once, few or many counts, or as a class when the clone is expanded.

cdr3_nt: TGTGCCAGCAGCCCCACATCAGGGCAGGCCGTTGTGGGCTACACCTTC
cdr3_aa: CASSPTSGQAVVGYTF
clone_size: -
d_call: -
j_call: TRBJ1-2
v_call: TRBV9

cdr3_nt: TGTGCCAGCAGTTACCTAGGGGTGGGCAATCAGCCCCAGCATTTT
cdr3_aa: CASSYLGVGNQPQHF
clone_size: -
d_call: -
j_call: TRBJ1-5
v_call: TRBV6-5

cdr3_nt: TGTGCCAGCAGTTACACCGAGGACACTGAAGCTTTCTTT
cdr3_aa: CASSYTEDTEAFF
clone_size: -
d_call: -
j_call: TRBJ1-1
v_call: TRBV6-6

cdr3_nt: TGTGCCATCAGCCGGGACAGCATGAACACTGAAGCTTTCTTT
cdr3_aa: CAISRDSMNTEAFF
clone_size: -
d_call: TRBD1
j_call: TRBJ1-1
v_call: TRBV10-3

cdr3_nt: TGTGCCAGCGGGACCTCGGGGGGTCAGCCCCAGCATTTT
cdr3_aa: CASGTSGGQPQHF
clone_size: -
d_call: -
j_call: TRBJ1-5
v_call: TRBV2

cdr3_nt: TGTGCCAGCAGCCAAGGCGGGGGGCCGTACAATGAGCAGTTCTTC
cdr3_aa: CASSQGGGPYNEQFF
clone_size: -
d_call: TRBD2
j_call: TRBJ2-1
v_call: TRBV14

cdr3_nt: TGCGCCAGCAGCTTCCGGGACAGGCGTAATGAGCAGTTCTTC
cdr3_aa: CASSFRDRRNEQFF
clone_size: -
d_call: TRBD1
j_call: TRBJ2-1
v_call: TRBV5-1

cdr3_nt: TGCGCCAGCAGCCAATATAACGGGGCCGGGGAGCTGTTTTTT
cdr3_aa: CASSQYNGAGELFF
clone_size: -
d_call: -
j_call: TRBJ2-2
v_call: TRBV4-1

cdr3_nt: TGTGCCAGCAGCCTCGGGACAGGGGGCGAAAAACTGTTTTTT
cdr3_aa: CASSLGTGGEKLFF
clone_size: -
d_call: TRBD1
j_call: TRBJ1-4
v_call: TRBV9

cdr3_nt: TGTGCCAGCAAAACAGGGACCTATGGCTACACCTTC
cdr3_aa: CASKTGTYGYTF
clone_size: -
d_call: -
j_call: TRBJ1-2
v_call: TRBV6-1

cdr3_nt: TGTGCCAGCAGTTCACAGGGGAATGCCCAGTACTTC
cdr3_aa: CASSSQGNAQYF
clone_size: few
d_call: TRBD1
j_call: TRBJ2-5
v_call: TRBV6-5

cdr3_nt: TGTGCCAGCAGTTTCCCATACTATCGGACTGAAGCTTTCTTT
cdr3_aa: CASSFPYYRTEAFF
clone_size: -
d_call: -
j_call: TRBJ1-1
v_call: TRBV28

cdr3_nt: TGTGCCAGCCGACTAGCGGGAACAAGCCGCGTCGAGACCCAGTACTTC
cdr3_aa: CASRLAGTSRVETQYF
clone_size: -
d_call: TRBD2
j_call: TRBJ2-5
v_call: TRBV28

cdr3_nt: TGTGCCACCAGCAGAGACCGACAGGCGAACTCACCCCTCCACTTT
cdr3_aa: CATSRDRQANSPLHF
clone_size: -
d_call: -
j_call: TRBJ1-6
v_call: TRBV15

cdr3_nt: TGTGCCAGCAGCTTAGGGGGGCCTAGAGGGGAGCTGTTTTTT
cdr3_aa: CASSLGGPRGELFF
clone_size: -
d_call: -
j_call: TRBJ2-2
v_call: TRBV11-2

cdr3_nt: TGTGCCACCAGCAGGCCTACGGTCCCGGCTGAAGCTTTCTTT
cdr3_aa: CATSRPTVPAEAFF
clone_size: -
d_call: -
j_call: TRBJ1-1
v_call: TRBV15

cdr3_nt: TGTGCCAGCAGTCTTGACAGACGGCAAGAGACCCAGTACTTC
cdr3_aa: CASSLDRRQETQYF
clone_size: -
d_call: -
j_call: TRBJ2-5
v_call: TRBV13

cdr3_nt: TGTGCCAGCAGTTCTTCTGGGGCCAACGTCCTGACTTTC
cdr3_aa: CASSSSGANVLTF
clone_size: few
d_call: -
j_call: TRBJ2-6
v_call: TRBV2

cdr3_nt: TGTGCCAGCTCACCGGCAGGGGCCTACGAGCAGTACTTC
cdr3_aa: CASSPAGAYEQYF
clone_size: -
d_call: -
j_call: TRBJ2-7
v_call: TRBV18

cdr3_nt: TGTGCCAGCACCACCGCAGTCACTGAAGCTTTCTTT
cdr3_aa: CASTTAVTEAFF
clone_size: -
d_call: -
j_call: TRBJ1-1
v_call: TRBV6-1

cdr3_nt: TGTGCCAGCAGCTTAGTTGTAAGCGGGGGGGCTATCGGAGATACGCAGTATTTT
cdr3_aa: CASSLVVSGGAIGDTQYF
clone_size: few
d_call: TRBD2
j_call: TRBJ2-3
v_call: TRBV7-2

cdr3_nt: TGCGCCAGCAGCTTGGCCCCGGGACAGGGGGCACGACGGGCTGAAGCTTTCTTT
cdr3_aa: CASSLAPGQGARRAEAFF
clone_size: -
d_call: TRBD1
j_call: TRBJ1-1
v_call: TRBV5-1

cdr3_nt: TGTGCCAGCAGCTGGGGGGGGACCCGCGAGCAGTACTTC
cdr3_aa: CASSWGGTREQYF
clone_size: few
d_call: TRBD2
j_call: TRBJ2-7
v_call: TRBV5-6

cdr3_nt: TGCAGCGTTGCATTCGGTTACAATGAGCAGTTCTTC
cdr3_aa: CSVAFGYNEQFF
clone_size: -
d_call: -
j_call: TRBJ2-1
v_call: TRBV29-1

cdr3_nt: TGTGCCAGCAGCTTAAGCGGGGGGCGGAGCACAGATACGCAGTATTTT
cdr3_aa: CASSLSGGRSTDTQYF
clone_size: -
d_call: TRBD2
j_call: TRBJ2-3
v_call: TRBV7-9

cdr3_nt: TGCAGCGTTGAAACGGGGGGGCCCTACAATGAGCAGTTCTTC
cdr3_aa: CSVETGGPYNEQFF
clone_size: few
d_call: TRBD2
j_call: TRBJ2-1
v_call: TRBV29-1

cdr3_nt: TGTGCCAGCCAACCCCTAGGAACCGGGGAGCTGTTTTTT
cdr3_aa: CASQPLGTGELFF
clone_size: once
d_call: -
j_call: TRBJ2-2
v_call: TRBV27

cdr3_nt: TGTGCCAGCAGTGATGGACAGGGACTCGGAAACACCATATATTTT
cdr3_aa: CASSDGQGLGNTIYF
clone_size: -
d_call: TRBD1
j_call: TRBJ1-3
v_call: TRBV6-1

cdr3_nt: TGCGCCAGCAGCTTGTTATCGAACAGCAATGGCTACACCTTC
cdr3_aa: CASSLLSNSNGYTF
clone_size: once
d_call: -
j_call: TRBJ1-2
v_call: TRBV5-1

cdr3_nt: TGTGCCAGCAGAGACAGCAGGGTTAGCACAGATACGCAGTATTTT
cdr3_aa: CASRDSRVSTDTQYF
clone_size: -
d_call: -
j_call: TRBJ2-3
v_call: TRBV11-1

cdr3_nt: TGCGCCAGCACCCAGACAGGATTTAGCACAGATACGCAGTATTTT
cdr3_aa: CASTQTGFSTDTQYF
clone_size: -
d_call: -
j_call: TRBJ2-3
v_call: TRBV5-1

cdr3_nt: TGTGCCGCCAGCAGAGAGGTTAGCGGGGTTGAAGAGACCCAGTACTTC
cdr3_aa: CAASREVSGVEETQYF
clone_size: -
d_call: TRBD2
j_call: TRBJ2-5
v_call: TRBV15

cdr3_nt: TGCGCCAGCAGCCAGGGGCCTAATGAAAAACTGTTTTTT
cdr3_aa: CASSQGPNEKLFF
clone_size: -
d_call: -
j_call: TRBJ1-4
v_call: TRBV10-2

cdr3_nt: TGTGCCAGCAGTTTAACTGGGACAGGTACCTACGAGCAGTACTTC
cdr3_aa: CASSLTGTGTYEQYF
clone_size: -
d_call: TRBD1
j_call: TRBJ2-7
v_call: TRBV28

cdr3_nt: TGTGCCAGCAGGATTAGCGGGGCCCTCTACAATGAGCAGTTCTTC
cdr3_aa: CASRISGALYNEQFF
clone_size: -
d_call: TRBD2
j_call: TRBJ2-1
v_call: TRBV6-5

cdr3_nt: TGTGCCAGCAGCTTTGGGCAGGGGGGCTCCTACGAGCAGTACTTC
cdr3_aa: CASSFGQGGSYEQYF
clone_size: -
d_call: -
j_call: TRBJ2-7
v_call: TRBV5-6

cdr3_nt: TGTGCCAGCAGCTTAGCGGCAGGGGACTATGGCTACACCTTC
cdr3_aa: CASSLAAGDYGYTF
clone_size: -
d_call: -
j_call: TRBJ1-2
v_call: TRBV7-8

cdr3_nt: TGTGCCAGCTCACCCGTCCAGGGCGGGAGGAGCACTGAAGCTTTCTTT
cdr3_aa: CASSPVQGGRSTEAFF
clone_size: -
d_call: -
j_call: TRBJ1-1
v_call: TRBV18

cdr3_nt: TGTGCCAGCAGTTATGGGGGGAATACCGGGGAGCTGTTTTTT
cdr3_aa: CASSYGGNTGELFF
clone_size: -
d_call: -
j_call: TRBJ2-2
v_call: TRBV6-5

cdr3_nt: TGTGCCACCACGACGAGGGAGCGACCCTACTATGGCTACACCTTC
cdr3_aa: CATTTRERPYYGYTF
clone_size: -
d_call: -
j_call: TRBJ1-2
v_call: TRBV6-5

cdr3_nt: TGTGCCAGCAGCCTGGACAGGGCCGAAGATACGCAGTATTTT
cdr3_aa: CASSLDRAEDTQYF
clone_size: -
d_call: TRBD1
j_call: TRBJ2-3
v_call: TRBV5-8

cdr3_nt: TGTGCCAGCAGCCCCCGGGGACTCAGCACGGAGACCCAGTACTTC
cdr3_aa: CASSPRGLSTETQYF
clone_size: -
d_call: -
j_call: TRBJ2-5
v_call: TRBV9

cdr3_nt: TGTGCCAGCAGCCCCCAAATGAACACCGGGGAGCTGTTTTTT
cdr3_aa: CASSPQMNTGELFF
clone_size: -
d_call: -
j_call: TRBJ2-2
v_call: TRBV7-6

cdr3_nt: TGCGCCAGCAGCTTGGCATCCGCGGGCACTGAAGCTTTCTTT
cdr3_aa: CASSLASAGTEAFF
clone_size: -
d_call: -
j_call: TRBJ1-1
v_call: TRBV5-1

cdr3_nt: TGTGCCAGCAGTGAATTGAGGGACATCGATCTCTATGGCTACACCTTC
cdr3_aa: CASSELRDIDLYGYTF
clone_size: -
d_call: -
j_call: TRBJ1-2
v_call: TRBV6-1